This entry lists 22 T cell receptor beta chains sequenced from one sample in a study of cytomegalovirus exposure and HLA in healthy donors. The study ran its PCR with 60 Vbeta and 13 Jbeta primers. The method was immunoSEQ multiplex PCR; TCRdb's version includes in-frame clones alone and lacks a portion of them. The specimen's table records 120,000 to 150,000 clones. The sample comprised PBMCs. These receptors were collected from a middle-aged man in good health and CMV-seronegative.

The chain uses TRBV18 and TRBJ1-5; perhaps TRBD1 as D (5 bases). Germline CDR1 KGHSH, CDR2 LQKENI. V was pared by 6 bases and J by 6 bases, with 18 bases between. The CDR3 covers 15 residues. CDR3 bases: TGTGCCAGCTCCTCAGGGAGGGGAGCGGGTCAGCCCCAGCATTTT. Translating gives CASSSGRGAGQPQHF.

The CDR3 loop reads CASSFFQRGNTGELFF. CDR3 sequence (DNA): TGTGCCAGCAGCTTTTTCCAGCGGGGTAACACCGGGGAGCTGTTTTTT. The V and J genes are TRBV7-8 and TRBJ2-2, with TRBD2 matching 7 bases. The trim removed 3 bases at V and 2 bases at J, leaving 6 bases unmatched. This CDR3 spans 16 amino acids. The germline V gene encodes CDR1 SGHVS and CDR2 FQNEAQ.

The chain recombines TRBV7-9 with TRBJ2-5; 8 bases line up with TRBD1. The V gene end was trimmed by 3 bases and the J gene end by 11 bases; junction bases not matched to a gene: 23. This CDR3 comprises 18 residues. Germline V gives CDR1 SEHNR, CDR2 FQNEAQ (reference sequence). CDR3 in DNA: TGTGCCAGCAGCTTGGGCTCGACAGGGGTCTTTACTTTGGGAGAGCAGTACTTC. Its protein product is CASSLGSTGVFTLGEQYF.

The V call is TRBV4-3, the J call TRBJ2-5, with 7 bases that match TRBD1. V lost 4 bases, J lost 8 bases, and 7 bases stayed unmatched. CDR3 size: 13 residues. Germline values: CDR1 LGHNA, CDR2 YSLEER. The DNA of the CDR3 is TGCGCCAGCAGCCCCGACAGGGACGGTACCCAGTACTTC. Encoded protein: CASSPDRDGTQYF.

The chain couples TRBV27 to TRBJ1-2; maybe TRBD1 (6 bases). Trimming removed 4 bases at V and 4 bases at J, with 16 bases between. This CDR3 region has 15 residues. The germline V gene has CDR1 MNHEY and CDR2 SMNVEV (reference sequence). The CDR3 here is CASSYGQLFLYGYTF. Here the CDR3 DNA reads TGTGCCAGCAGTTACGGACAGCTTTTCCTCTATGGCTACACCTTC.

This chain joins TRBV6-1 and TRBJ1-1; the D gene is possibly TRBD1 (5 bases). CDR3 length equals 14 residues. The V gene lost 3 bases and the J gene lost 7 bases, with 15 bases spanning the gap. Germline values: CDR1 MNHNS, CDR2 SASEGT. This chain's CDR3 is CASSESGGRNEAFF. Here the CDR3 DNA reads TGTGCCAGCAGTGAGTCGGGGGGGAGGAATGAAGCTTTCTTT.

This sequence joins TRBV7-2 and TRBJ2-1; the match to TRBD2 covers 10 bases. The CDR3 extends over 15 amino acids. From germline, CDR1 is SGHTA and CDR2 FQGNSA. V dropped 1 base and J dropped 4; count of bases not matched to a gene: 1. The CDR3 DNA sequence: TGTGCCAGCAGCTTAGGGACTAGCGGATACAATGAGCAGTTCTTC. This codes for CASSLGTSGYNEQFF.

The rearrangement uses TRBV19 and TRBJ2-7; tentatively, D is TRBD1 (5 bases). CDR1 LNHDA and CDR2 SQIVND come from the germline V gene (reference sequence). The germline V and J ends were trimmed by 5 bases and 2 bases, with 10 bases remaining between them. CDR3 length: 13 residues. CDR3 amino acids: CASSLTATYEQYF. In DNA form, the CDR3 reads TGTGCCAGTAGTCTGACAGCAACCTACGAGCAGTACTTC.

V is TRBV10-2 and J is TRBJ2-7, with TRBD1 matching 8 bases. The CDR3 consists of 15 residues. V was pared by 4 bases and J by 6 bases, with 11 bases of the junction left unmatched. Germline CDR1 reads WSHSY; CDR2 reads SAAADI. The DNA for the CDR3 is TGCGCCAGCAGTGCCCAGGGGGCGCGGGGCTCCGAGCAGTACTTC. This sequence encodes CASSAQGARGSEQYF.

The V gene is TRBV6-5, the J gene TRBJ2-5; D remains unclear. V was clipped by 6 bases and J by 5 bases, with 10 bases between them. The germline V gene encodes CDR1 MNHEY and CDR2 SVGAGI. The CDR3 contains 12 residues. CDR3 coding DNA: TGTGCCAGCAGAATTTCTGAGGAGACCCAGTACTTC. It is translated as CASRISEETQYF.

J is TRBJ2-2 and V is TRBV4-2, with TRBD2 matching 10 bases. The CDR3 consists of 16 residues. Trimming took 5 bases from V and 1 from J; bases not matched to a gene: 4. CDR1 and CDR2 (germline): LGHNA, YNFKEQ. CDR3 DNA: TGTGCCAGCAGCTTTAGCGGGGGGAGGAACACCGGGGAGCTGTTTTTT. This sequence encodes CASSFSGGRNTGELFF.

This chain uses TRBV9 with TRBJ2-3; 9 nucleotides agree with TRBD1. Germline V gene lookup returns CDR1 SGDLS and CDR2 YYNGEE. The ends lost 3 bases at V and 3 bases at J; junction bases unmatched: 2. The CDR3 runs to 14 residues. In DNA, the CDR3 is TGTGCCAGCAGCGAAGGACAGGGGACAGATACGCAGTATTTT. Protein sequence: CASSEGQGTDTQYF. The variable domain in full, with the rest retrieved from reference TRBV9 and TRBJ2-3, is DSGVTQTPKHLITATGQRVTLRCSPRSGDLSVYWYQQSLDQGLQFLIQYYNGEERAKGNILERFSAQQFPDLHSELNLSSLELGDSALYFCASSEGQGTDTQYFGPGTRLTVL.

The CDR3 region has the DNA TGTGCCAGCAGGCCAATGACTAAGAACTATGGCTACACCTTC. This codes for CASRPMTKNYGYTF. This chain connects TRBV6-5 to TRBJ1-2; D is unclear. V dropped 6 bases and J dropped 2 bases, with 13 bases sitting between them. The V gene's germline CDR1 is MNHEY and CDR2 SVGAGI. The CDR3 consists of 14 residues.

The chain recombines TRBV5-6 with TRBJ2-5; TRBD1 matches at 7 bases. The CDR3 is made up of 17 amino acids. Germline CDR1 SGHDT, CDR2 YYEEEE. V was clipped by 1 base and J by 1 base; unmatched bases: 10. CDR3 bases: TGTGCCAGCAGCTTGCCGGGACCGGGACAGCCCCAAGAGACCCAGTACTTC. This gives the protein CASSLPGPGQPQETQYF.

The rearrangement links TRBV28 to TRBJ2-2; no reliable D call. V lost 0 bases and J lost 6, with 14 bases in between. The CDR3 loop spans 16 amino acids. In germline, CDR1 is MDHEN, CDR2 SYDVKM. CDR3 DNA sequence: TGTGCCAGCAGTTTATGGGTCAGACTCGAACCCGGGGAGCTGTTTTTT. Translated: CASSLWVRLEPGELFF.

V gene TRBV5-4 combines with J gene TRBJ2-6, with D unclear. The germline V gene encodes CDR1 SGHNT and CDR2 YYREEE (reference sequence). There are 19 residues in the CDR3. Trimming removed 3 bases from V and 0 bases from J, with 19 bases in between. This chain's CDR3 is CASSSRRHELSSGANVLTF. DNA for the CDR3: TGTGCCAGCAGCTCGAGACGACACGAATTATCCTCTGGGGCCAACGTCCTGACTTTC.

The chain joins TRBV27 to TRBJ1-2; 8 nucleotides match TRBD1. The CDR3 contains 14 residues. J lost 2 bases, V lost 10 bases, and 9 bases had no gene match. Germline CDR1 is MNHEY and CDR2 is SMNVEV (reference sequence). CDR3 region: CATTTGGSNYGYTF. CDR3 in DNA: TGTGCCACCACCACAGGGGGAAGCAACTATGGCTACACCTTC.

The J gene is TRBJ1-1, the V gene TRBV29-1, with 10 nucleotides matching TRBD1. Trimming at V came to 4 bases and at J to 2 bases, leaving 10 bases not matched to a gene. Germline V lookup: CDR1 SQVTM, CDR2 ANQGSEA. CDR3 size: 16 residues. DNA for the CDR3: TGCAGCGTTGCAATTGCCGGGACAGGGGTTAACACTGAAGCTTTCTTT. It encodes CSVAIAGTGVNTEAFF.

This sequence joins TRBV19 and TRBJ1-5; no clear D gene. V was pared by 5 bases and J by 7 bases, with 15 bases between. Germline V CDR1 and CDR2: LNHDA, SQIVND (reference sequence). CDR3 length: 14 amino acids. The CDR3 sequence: CASSPLQAAQPQHF. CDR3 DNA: TGTGCCAGTAGTCCACTCCAGGCAGCCCAGCCCCAGCATTTT.

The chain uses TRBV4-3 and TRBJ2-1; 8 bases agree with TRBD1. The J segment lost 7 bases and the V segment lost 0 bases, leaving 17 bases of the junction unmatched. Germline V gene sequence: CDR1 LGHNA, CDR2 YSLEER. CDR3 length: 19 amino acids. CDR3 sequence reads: CASSQDLAWLQGVRNEQFF. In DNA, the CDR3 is TGCGCCAGCAGCCAAGATCTAGCATGGCTACAGGGGGTGAGGAATGAGCAGTTCTTC.

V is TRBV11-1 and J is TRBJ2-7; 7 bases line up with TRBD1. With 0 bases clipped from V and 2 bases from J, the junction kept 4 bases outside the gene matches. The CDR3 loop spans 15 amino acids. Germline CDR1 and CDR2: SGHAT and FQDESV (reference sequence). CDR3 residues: CASSLAGGAAYEQYF. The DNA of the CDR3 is TGTGCCAGCAGCTTAGCAGGGGGCGCCGCCTACGAGCAGTACTTC. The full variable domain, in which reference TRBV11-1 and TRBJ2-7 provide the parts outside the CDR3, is EAEVAQSPRYKITEKSQAVAFWCDPISGHATLYWYRQILGQGPELLVQFQDESVVDDSQLPKDRFSAERLKGVDSTLKIQPAELGDSAMYLCASSLAGGAAYEQYFGPGTRLTVT.

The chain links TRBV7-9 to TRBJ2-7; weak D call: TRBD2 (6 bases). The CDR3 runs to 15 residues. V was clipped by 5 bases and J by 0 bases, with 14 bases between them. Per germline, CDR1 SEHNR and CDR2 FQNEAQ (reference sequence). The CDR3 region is CASSGGPGASYEQYF. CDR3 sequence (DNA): TGTGCCAGCAGCGGAGGGCCGGGAGCCTCCTACGAGCAGTACTTC.